A single sample gave rise to the 19 T cell receptor beta chains below, sequenced in a study of Graves' ophthalmopathy and Graves' hyperthyroidism. TCR beta CDR3 amplification used RNA transcripts. Scientists carried out first-round RT-PCR using HTBI primers and then a second-round multiplex PCR. TCRdb called the multiplex PCR reads again in MiXCR, with one record for every CDR3 protein. The sample comprises approximately 380,000 distinct CDR3 sequences, roughly 20% of which are singletons, and 3% rests with the top ten. Sequencing was carried out using peripheral blood. These receptors were collected from a woman between 18 and 29 years old with stable Graves' hyperthyroidism.

This clonotype has a count of ten or more. This chain links TRBV7-8 with TRBJ2-2; 7 bases are a match to TRBD1. Looked up from germline, CDR1 is SGHVS and CDR2 is FQNEAQ. The CDR3 has 17 amino acids. Trimming at V came to 0 bases and at J to 4 bases, leaving 8 bases not matched to a gene. Written as DNA, the CDR3 is TGTGCCAGCAGCTTAGCGCTCACAGGGGCGGGCACCGGGGAGCTGTTTTTT. Translated, it gives CASSLALTGAGTGELFF.

There are many counts of this clonotype. This could be a read error, since a much larger clone is one nucleotide away. The genes are TRBV25-1 and TRBJ2-7; TRBD2 aligns across 9 bases. In germline, CDR1 is MGHDK, CDR2 SYGVNS. After removal of 0 bases from V and 3 bases from J, the junction contained 9 bases not matched to a gene. The CDR3 is 17 residues long. This CDR3 is CASSEYSPGLAGYEQYF. The CDR3 bases are TGTGCCAGCAGTGAATACAGTCCGGGACTAGCAGGCTACGAGCAGTACTTC.

This chain joins TRBV4-1 and TRBJ2-4; 7 bases match TRBD2. Germline-derived CDR1 and CDR2 are MGHRA and YSYEKL. The CDR3 consists of 15 residues. The ends lost 6 bases at V and 6 bases at J; junction bases unmatched: 11. Here the CDR3 reads CASRPPGGRANIQYF. The CDR3 DNA follows: TGCGCCAGCAGGCCCCCGGGAGGAAGGGCAAACATTCAGTACTTC.

This clonotype was recorded many times. The V call is TRBV27, the J call TRBJ1-2, with D uncertain. The CDR3 has 13 residues. V lost 3 bases and J 3 bases, leaving 8 bases between the germline ends. Germline CDR1 is MNHEY and CDR2 is SMNVEV (reference sequence). CDR3 protein: CASSFNPYYGYTF. CDR3 coding DNA: TGTGCCAGCAGTTTTAATCCCTACTATGGCTACACCTTC.

This clonotype was seen repeatedly, ten times or more. The chain recombines TRBV28 with TRBJ2-7; D gene uncertain. V was trimmed by 1 base and J by 3 bases, leaving 7 bases between them. This CDR3 has 13 residues. Germline CDR1 and CDR2: MDHEN and SYDVKM. The CDR3: CASSLSTIYEQYF. The CDR3 DNA reads TGTGCCAGCAGTTTATCAACTATCTACGAGCAGTACTTC.

The J gene is TRBJ2-7, the V gene TRBV29-1, with a possible D match to TRBD1 (6 bases). V lost 3 bases and J lost 9, with 18 bases in between. Germline V lookup: CDR1 SQVTM, CDR2 ANQGSEA. This CDR3 has 13 amino acids. The CDR3 region has the DNA TGCAGCGTTGAGGGTCCGGTCGAAGGGGGGCAGTACTTC. Translating it yields CSVEGPVEGGQYF.

Comment on this clonotype: The junction shows a germline mismatch at one end, possibly a read error. The V call is TRBV6-1, the J call TRBJ2-4; 9 nucleotides agree with TRBD2. The CDR3 length is 18 residues. Germline-derived CDR1 and CDR2 are MNHNS and SASEGT. CDR3 region: CASRGLAVSVRAKNIKYF. The CDR3 nucleotides read TGTGCCAGCAGGGGACTAGCCGTTTCGGTGCGGGCCAAAAACATTAAGTACTTC.

This clonotype has ten or more counts. The chain employs TRBV10-1 and TRBJ2-5; D may be TRBD2 (7 bases). The V end was cut by 2 bases, the J end by 4 bases, with 14 bases between. CDR1 WNHNN and CDR2 SYGVQD come from the germline V gene (reference sequence). The CDR3 length is 15 residues. The CDR3 reads CASSEAVGGRETQYF. The DNA of the CDR3 is TGCGCCAGCAGTGAGGCCGTCGGGGGGCGAGAGACCCAGTACTTC.

The chain links TRBV9 to TRBJ2-7, with TRBD2 matching over 7 bases. CDR1 is SGDLS, CDR2 YYNGEE, per germline. V lost 4 bases and J lost 4; bases outside the gene matches: 14. This CDR3 contains 16 residues. The chain's CDR3 is CASSPRAGVEYYEQYF. The CDR3 region has the DNA TGTGCCAGCAGCCCCCGCGCGGGGGTAGAATATTACGAGCAGTACTTC.

The chain combines TRBV6-1 with TRBJ2-7; D unresolved. The CDR3 spans 11 residues. CDR1 and CDR2 (germline): MNHNS, SASEGT. CDR3 bases: TGTGGAACGACGAACTCCTACGAGCAGTACTTC. Translated, it gives CGTTNSYEQYF.

This clonotype showed up many times. The chain recombines TRBV6-5 with TRBJ1-1; TRBD1 is a possible D gene (6 bases). The CDR3 is 14 amino acids. Trimming shortened V by 0 bases and J by 5 bases, and 10 bases separated the two germline ends. Germline V gives CDR1 MNHEY, CDR2 SVGAGI. CDR3 coding DNA: TGTGCCAGCAGTTACTCAGGTCAGGGGACTGAAGCTTTCTTT. Translated: CASSYSGQGTEAFF.

This clonotype was seen many times. This chain connects TRBV20-1 to TRBJ2-7; tentatively, D is TRBD2 (5 bases). CDR3 length equals 15 residues. The V and J ends lost 1 base and 3 bases respectively, with 16 bases between them. Germline CDR1 is DFQATT and CDR2 is SNEGSKA (reference sequence). CDR3 loop: CSARVPWGEVYEQYF. CDR3 sequence (DNA): TGCAGTGCTAGAGTCCCCTGGGGAGAAGTCTACGAGCAGTACTTC.

This clonotype was observed at least ten times. The chain links TRBV9 to TRBJ2-7; either TRBD1 or TRBD2 may fit D (7 bases each). The CDR3 loop spans 17 amino acids. The germline V and J ends were trimmed by 4 bases and 5 bases, with 25 bases remaining between them. Germline assignment: CDR1 SGDLS and CDR2 YYNGEE. CDR3 nucleotide sequence: TGTGCCAGCAGCCCTCAGGGGGGGGTCGGGCCCAACCACGAGCAGTACTTC. Translating it yields CASSPQGGVGPNHEQYF.

This clonotype has a count of ten or more. This chain connects TRBV20-1 to TRBJ2-7; 9 nucleotides agree with TRBD1. J lost 5 bases, V lost 6 bases, and 11 bases had no gene match. Germline CDR1 and CDR2: DFQATT and SNEGSKA (reference sequence). This CDR3 is built from 14 residues. The DNA of the CDR3 is TGCAGTGCGAATCTCGGACAGGGGAGGCACGAGCAGTACTTC. This encodes CSANLGQGRHEQYF.

This clonotype came up many times. The V gene is TRBV12-3 or TRBV12-4, the J gene TRBJ1-5; D is ambiguous. This CDR3 comprises 15 residues. V was clipped by 5 bases and J by 0 bases, with 11 bases between them. The CDR3 reads CASSPTGNSNQPQHF. As DNA, the CDR3 is TGTGCCAGCAGTCCGACGGGGAATAGCAATCAGCCCCAGCATTTT.

CDR3 sequence reads: CASSVTPGQVLSGANVLTF. CDR3 DNA: TGTGCCAGCAGCGTGACTCCGGGACAGGTGCTCTCTGGGGCCAACGTCCTGACTTTC. This rearrangement joins TRBV9 to TRBJ2-6, with 8 positions matching TRBD1. The CDR3 covers 19 residues. Germline V gene lookup returns CDR1 SGDLS and CDR2 YYNGEE. Germline trimming cut 2 bases from V and 0 bases from J; bases unmatched to any gene: 10.

This clonotype was detected ten times or more. This rearrangement joins TRBV12-3 or TRBV12-4 to TRBJ2-5; 7 nucleotides agree with TRBD1. V was pared by 5 bases and J by 5 bases, with 8 bases of the junction left unmatched. This CDR3 is 14 amino acids long. In nucleotides, the CDR3 is TGTGCCAGCAGTAATACAGGGGAAGTCGAGACCCAGTACTTC. This sequence encodes CASSNTGEVETQYF.

This clonotype came up many times. This rearrangement joins TRBV7-3 to TRBJ1-5, with a weak D call TRBD1 (5 bases). V was shortened by 5 bases and J by 0 bases, with 11 bases between the two germline ends. The germline gives CDR1 SGHTA, CDR2 FQGTGA. This CDR3 has 15 amino acids. The CDR3 DNA follows: TGTGCCAGCAGCGAAGACAGCTATAGCAATCAGCCCCAGCATTTT. It is translated as CASSEDSYSNQPQHF.

V and J are TRBV4-1 and TRBJ1-5; no clear D. Germline V gene lookup returns CDR1 MGHRA and CDR2 YSYEKL. Trimming shortened V by 4 bases and J by 0 bases, and 16 bases separated the two germline ends. The CDR3 is made up of 17 amino acids. CDR3 sequence (DNA): TGCGCCAGCAGCCCCCGGGAGCGCAAGAATAGCAATCAGCCCCAGCATTTT. Translation: CASSPRERKNSNQPQHF.